The 15 T cell receptor beta chains below were found in one sample sequenced in a study of T cells in women clearing cervical HPV infection. Repertoires were generated with immunoSEQ multiplex PCR, while TCRdb's copy carries only in-frame clones and drops some. Its clone listing holds 30,000 to 45,000 clones. Material for sequencing was blood buffy coat. The receptors originated from a woman between 18 and 70 years old with a cervical HPV16 infection that either progressed to CIN3+ or cleared (not recorded which).

Note on this clone: Read data end 3 residues before the CDR3 end; the end is taken from the germline J gene. The V gene is TRBV5-1, the J gene TRBJ2-7, with 8 bases matching TRBD1. CDR1 SGHRS and CDR2 YFSETQ come from the germline V gene. The V gene end was trimmed by 6 bases and the J gene end by 0 bases; junction bases not matched to a gene: 8. There are 15 residues in the CDR3. The CDR3 loop is CASTLGGTGSYEQYF. The part of the CDR3 DNA that was read is TGCGCCAGCACCCTAGGAGGGACAGGCTCCTACGAG.

In the case of this clone: With the read ending 3 residues before the CDR3 end, the germline J gene is used to fill in that end. The genes are TRBV29-1 and TRBJ2-3, with D unresolved. The CDR3 spans 13 residues. CDR1 is SQVTM, CDR2 ANQGSEA, per germline. V was clipped by 4 bases and J by 4 bases, with 12 bases between them. CDR3 loop: CSVVPPEADTQYF. The covered CDR3 bases are TGCAGCGTTGTCCCCCCCGAGGCAGATACG.

Concerning this clone itself: The read is 3 residues too short to cover the CDR3 end, so that end is filled in from the germline J gene. This sequence joins TRBV19 and TRBJ1-5; 7 bases line up with TRBD1. Losses at the gene ends were 6 bases for V and 3 bases for J; bases not matched to a gene: 8. The length of the CDR3 is 15 residues. In germline, CDR1 is LNHDA, CDR2 SQIVND (reference sequence). This CDR3 is CASSPWGQYNQPQHF. The sequenced part of the CDR3 DNA is TGTGCCAGTAGCCCCTGGGGACAGTACAATCAGCCC.

Notes on this clone: The read gets to within 3 residues of the CDR3 end, and the germline J gene fills in the rest. This rearrangement joins TRBV2 to TRBJ1-4; D uncertain. With 0 bases removed from V and 4 bases from J, the gap between germline ends came to 6 bases. Germline assignment: CDR1 SNHLY and CDR2 FYNNEI. This CDR3 is 14 amino acids long. The covered CDR3 bases are TGTGCCAGCAGTGAAGCGCGGGGTAATGAAAAA. This encodes CASSEARGNEK. The complete CDR3 reads CASSEARGNEKLFF.

A remark on this clone: The sequence runs out 3 residues before the end of the CDR3; the remainder is reconstructed from the germline J gene. The chain carries TRBV11-1 and TRBJ1-1; D unclear. CDR1 and CDR2 from the germline V gene are SGHAT and FQDESV (reference sequence). CDR3 length equals 14 residues. V dropped 1 base and J dropped 4 bases, with 10 bases sitting between them. The CDR3 reads CASSLDQVGTEAFF. Partial CDR3 DNA: TGTGCCAGCAGCTTAGACCAGGTTGGCACTGAA. Based on the CDR3 plus reference TRBV11-1 and TRBJ1-1, the full variable domain is EAEVAQSPRYKITEKSQAVAFWCDPISGHATLYWYRQILGQGPELLVQFQDESVVDDSQLPKDRFSAERLKGVDSTLKIQPAELGDSAMYLCASSLDQVGTEAFFGQGTRLTVV.

On this clone: The read terminates 3 residues ahead of where the CDR3 ends, so the germline J gene completes it. The V gene is TRBV11-2, the J gene TRBJ1-1; D is undetermined. The germline V gene encodes CDR1 SGHAT and CDR2 FQNNGV. With 2 bases removed from V and 4 bases from J, the gap between germline ends came to 8 bases. This CDR3 region has 13 residues. The chain's CDR3 is CASSLRSSTEAFF. Partial CDR3 DNA: TGTGCCAGCAGCTTAAGGTCCAGCACTGAA.

The CDR3 bases that were read are TGTGCCAGCAGGCCTCCGGGACTAGGCCCCAATGAG. Its protein is CASRPPGLGPNE. The CDR3 in full is CASRPPGLGPNEQFF. The chain is built from TRBV6-2 or TRBV6-3 and TRBJ2-1; 8 bases fit TRBD2. The read gets to within 3 residues of the CDR3 end, and the germline J gene fills in the rest. The germline gives CDR1 MNHEY, CDR2 SVGEGT. The CDR3 spans 15 residues. With V trimmed by 6 bases and J by 6 bases, 10 bases remained unmatched.

As for this clone: The CDR3 is cut off 3 residues early in the read; its end comes from the germline J gene. This chain connects TRBV19 to TRBJ1-2; TRBD1 matches at 8 bases. The CDR3 covers 16 residues. CDR1 and CDR2 from the germline V gene are LNHDA and SQIVND (reference sequence). The CDR3 reads CASKVPVTGVTYDYTF. The sequenced part of the CDR3 DNA is TGTGCCAGTAAGGTCCCAGTGACAGGGGTGACCTACGAC.

The CDR3 loop reads CASSEAVNRGRTSGNTIYF. The sequenced CDR3 bases are TGTGCCAGCAGTGAAGCGGTTAATCGGGGGAGGACTTCTGGAAACACC. The chain links TRBV2 to TRBJ1-3; weak D call: TRBD1 (5 bases). The CDR3 extends 3 residues past the end of the read, so its final part is completed from the germline J gene. The CDR3 loop spans 19 amino acids. Germline CDR1 and CDR2: SNHLY and FYNNEI. With 0 bases removed from V and 1 base from J, the gap between germline ends came to 19 bases. The complete variable domain, with remaining parts taken from reference TRBV2 and TRBJ1-3, reads EPEVTQTPSHQVTQMGQEVILRCVPISNHLYFYWYRQILGQKVEFLVSFYNNEISEKSEIFDDQFSVERPDGSNFTLKIRSTKLEDSAMYFCASSEAVNRGRTSGNTIYFGEGSWLTVV.

As to this clone: The read ends 3 residues early relative to the CDR3; the germline J gene fills the gap. The chain has TRBV5-4 and TRBJ2-3; 12 positions match TRBD2. Germline assignment: CDR1 SGHNT and CDR2 YYREEE (reference sequence). Trimming removed 0 bases from V and 6 bases from J; junction bases left unmatched: 5. The CDR3 is 16 amino acids. CDR3 loop: CASSLGTSGMGDTQYF. Incomplete CDR3 DNA: TGTGCCAGCAGCTTGGGGACTAGCGGGATGGGGGATACG.

A note on this clone: The missing CDR3 end, 3 residues past where the read stops, is filled in from the germline J gene. The gene calls are TRBV18 and TRBJ2-5; D is possibly TRBD1 (6 bases). The CDR3 is 15 residues long. The V gene's germline CDR1 is KGHSH and CDR2 LQKENI. Trimming pared 1 base from V and 5 bases from J, leaving 14 bases between. CDR3 DNA (partial): TGTGCCAGCTCACCACTCAGGGGCGTCAGGGAGACC. Translated, it gives CASSPLRGVRET. The full CDR3 is CASSPLRGVRETQYF.

In regard to this clone: Sequencing ends 3 residues short of the CDR3 end; the germline J gene provides the rest. The chain has TRBV10-3 and TRBJ1-1; D possibly corresponds to TRBD1 (5 bases). Per the germline V gene, CDR1 is ENHRY and CDR2 is SYGVKD. Between the trimmed V and J ends, which lost 4 bases and 5 bases, there was a span of 11 bases. CDR3 length equals 13 residues. CDR3 protein: CAISAGSVTEAFF. Partial CDR3 DNA: TGTGCCATCAGTGCAGGGAGTGTTACTGAA.

As for this clone: The CDR3 is cut off 3 residues early in the read; its end comes from the germline J gene. The chain uses TRBV2 and TRBJ2-3, with D perhaps matching TRBD1 or TRBD2 (5 bases each). Germline V gene data show CDR1 as SNHLY and CDR2 as FYNNEI. The CDR3 loop spans 16 amino acids. CDR3 loop: CASSRVGRERNQPQYF. Partial CDR3 DNA: TGTGCCAGCAGTAGAGTGGGCAGGGAGAGGAATCAGCCG.

Concerning this clone: The CDR3 goes on 3 residues after the read ends, and that part is filled in from the germline J gene. The genes are TRBV2 and TRBJ1-4, with TRBD1 matching over 7 bases. Germline V gene lookup returns CDR1 SNHLY and CDR2 FYNNEI. The CDR3 runs 13 residues. The part of the CDR3 DNA that was read is TGTGCCGGGGGAAGGGGGCGGAATTCACCA. As protein: CAGGRGRNSP. The entire CDR3 protein reads CAGGRGRNSPLFF.

Note on this clone: The read terminates 3 residues before the CDR3 end, so the remaining end is supplied by the germline J gene. The chain is built from TRBV7-2 and TRBJ2-1, with D possibly matching TRBD2 (7 bases). There are 15 residues in the CDR3. Trimming took 5 bases from V and 4 from J, leaving 15 bases between them. Germline V lookup: CDR1 SGHTA, CDR2 FQGNSA. CDR3 protein: CASSRRGGEYNEQFF. The CDR3 DNA, read in part, is TGTGCCAGCAGCCGCAGAGGGGGGGAGTACAATGAG.